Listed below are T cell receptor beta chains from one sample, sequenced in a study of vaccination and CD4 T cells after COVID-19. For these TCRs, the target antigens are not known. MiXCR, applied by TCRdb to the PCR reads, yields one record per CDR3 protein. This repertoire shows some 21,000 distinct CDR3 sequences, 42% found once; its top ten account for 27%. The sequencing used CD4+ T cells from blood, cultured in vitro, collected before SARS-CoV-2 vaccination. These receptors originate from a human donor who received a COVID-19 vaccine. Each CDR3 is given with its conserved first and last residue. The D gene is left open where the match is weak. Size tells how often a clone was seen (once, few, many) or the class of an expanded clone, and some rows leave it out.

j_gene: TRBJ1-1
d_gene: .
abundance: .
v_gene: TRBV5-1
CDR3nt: TGCGCCAGCTTTCGGACACCGAACACTGAAGCTTTCTTT
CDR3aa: CASFRTPNTEAFF

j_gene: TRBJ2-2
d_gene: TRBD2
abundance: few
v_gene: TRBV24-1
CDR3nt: TGTGCCACCAGTGATAATCGGAGACTAGCGACCGGGGAGCTGTTTTTT
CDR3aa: CATSDNRRLATGELFF

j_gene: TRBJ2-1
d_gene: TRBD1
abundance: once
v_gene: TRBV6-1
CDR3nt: TGTGCCAGCAACAGGGGGCGCGGGGATGAGCAGTTCTTC
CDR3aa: CASNRGRGDEQFF

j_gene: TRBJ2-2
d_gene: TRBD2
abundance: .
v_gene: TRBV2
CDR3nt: TGTGCCAGCAAAAGACTAGCAACCGACACCGGGGAGCTGTTTTTT
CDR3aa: CASKRLATDTGELFF

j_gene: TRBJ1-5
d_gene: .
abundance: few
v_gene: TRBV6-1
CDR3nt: TGTGCCAGCAGTGAAGCCGGGACACCCAATCAGCCCCAGCATTTT
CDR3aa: CASSEAGTPNQPQHF

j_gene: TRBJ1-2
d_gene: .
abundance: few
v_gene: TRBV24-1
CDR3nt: TGTGCCACCAGTGATGCAGGACAGCTTTATGGCTACACCTTC
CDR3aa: CATSDAGQLYGYTF

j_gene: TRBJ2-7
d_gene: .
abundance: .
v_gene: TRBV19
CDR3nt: TGTGCCAGTAGGGGGACGGGCCCATCCTACGAGCAGTACTTC
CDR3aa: CASRGTGPSYEQYF

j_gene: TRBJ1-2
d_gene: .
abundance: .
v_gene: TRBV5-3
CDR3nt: TGTGCCAGCAGTTCACTAATCTATGGCTACACCTTC
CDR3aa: CASSSLIYGYTF

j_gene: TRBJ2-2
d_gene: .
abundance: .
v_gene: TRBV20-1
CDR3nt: TGCAGTGCTAGAGATCCTCGGCCCGGGGAGCTGTTTTTT
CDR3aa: CSARDPRPGELFF

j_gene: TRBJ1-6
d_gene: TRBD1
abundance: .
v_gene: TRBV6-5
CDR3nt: TGTGCCAGCAGTTACTCACAGGGGGCCTCCTATAATCCACCCCTCCACTTT
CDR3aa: CASSYSQGASYNPPLHF

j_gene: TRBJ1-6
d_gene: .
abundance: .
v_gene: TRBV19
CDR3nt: TGTGCCAGTATGGACCAGGGATATTCACCCCTCCACTTT
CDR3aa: CASMDQGYSPLHF

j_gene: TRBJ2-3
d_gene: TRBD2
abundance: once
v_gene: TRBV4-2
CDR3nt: TGTGCCAGCAGCCAAGGTATCCAGCGGGGCCGCACAGATACGCAGTATTTT
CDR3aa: CASSQGIQRGRTDTQYF

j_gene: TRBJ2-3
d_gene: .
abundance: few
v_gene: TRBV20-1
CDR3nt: TGCAGTGCGCCCCCGGGGGATACGCAGTATTTT
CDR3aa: CSAPPGDTQYF

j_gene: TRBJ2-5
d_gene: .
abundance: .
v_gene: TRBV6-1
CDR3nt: TGTGCCAGCAGTCCATCGCGGGACTCCCTTCCGTACTTC
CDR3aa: CASSPSRDSLPYF

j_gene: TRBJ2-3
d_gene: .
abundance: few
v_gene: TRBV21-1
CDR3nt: TGTGCCAGCAGCAGGCGCGCAAATACGCAGTATTTT
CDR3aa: CASSRRANTQYF

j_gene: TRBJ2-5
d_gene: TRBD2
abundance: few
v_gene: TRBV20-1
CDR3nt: TGCAGTGCTATTAGAGCTAGCGGGGGGGCGGAAGAGACCCAGTACTTC
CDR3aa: CSAIRASGGAEETQYF

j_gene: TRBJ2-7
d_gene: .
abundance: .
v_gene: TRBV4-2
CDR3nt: TGTGCCAGCAGCCGAGATAAGGCTCACTACGAGCAGTACTTC
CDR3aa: CASSRDKAHYEQYF

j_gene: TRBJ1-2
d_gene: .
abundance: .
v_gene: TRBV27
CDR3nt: TGTGCCAGCAGGATTCCGGACATCAGGGGCTATGGCTACACCTTC
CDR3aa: CASRIPDIRGYGYTF

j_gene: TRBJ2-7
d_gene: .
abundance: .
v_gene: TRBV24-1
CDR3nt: TGTGCCACCTCACCGGACGGGGCCTACGAGCAGTACTTC
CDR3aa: CATSPDGAYEQYF

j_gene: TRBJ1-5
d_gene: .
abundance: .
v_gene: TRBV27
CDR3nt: TGTGCCAGCAGTACAGACGGTAGCAATCAGCCCCAGCATTTT
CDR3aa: CASSTDGSNQPQHF

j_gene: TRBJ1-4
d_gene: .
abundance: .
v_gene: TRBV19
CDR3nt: TGTGCCAGTAGCTTTAGGGACCGCCGAAAACTGTTTTTT
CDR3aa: CASSFRDRRKLFF

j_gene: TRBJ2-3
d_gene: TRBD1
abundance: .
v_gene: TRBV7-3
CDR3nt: TGTGCCAGCAGCTCTTCGGGACAGCCCTTAGATACGCAGTATTTT
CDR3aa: CASSSSGQPLDTQYF

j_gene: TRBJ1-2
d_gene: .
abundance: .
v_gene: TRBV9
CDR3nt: TGTGCCAGCAGCCCCCCCGGCCGACATTACACCTTC
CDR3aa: CASSPPGRHYTF

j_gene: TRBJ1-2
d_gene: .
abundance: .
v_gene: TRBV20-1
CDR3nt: TGCAGTGCTAGGCTTTTCAGACCTAACTATGGCTACACCTTC
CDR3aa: CSARLFRPNYGYTF

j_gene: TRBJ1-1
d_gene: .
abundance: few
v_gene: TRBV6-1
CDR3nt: TGTGCCAGCAGCCTCGCGGGAATGAACACTGAAGCTTTCTTT
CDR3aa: CASSLAGMNTEAFF

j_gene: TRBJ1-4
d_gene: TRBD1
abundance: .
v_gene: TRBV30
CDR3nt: TGTGCCTGGGGGAGACAGGGGTTGGTAACTAATGAAAAACTGTTTTTT
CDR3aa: CAWGRQGLVTNEKLFF

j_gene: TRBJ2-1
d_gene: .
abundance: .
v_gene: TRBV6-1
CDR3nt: TGTGCCAGCAGTGGGGGGTGGCTTGACAATGAGCAGTTCTTC
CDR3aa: CASSGGWLDNEQFF

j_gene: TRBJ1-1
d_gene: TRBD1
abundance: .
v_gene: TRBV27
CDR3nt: TGTGCCAGCAGTTACAGGGGGGATGGCACTGAAGCTTTCTTT
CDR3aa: CASSYRGDGTEAFF

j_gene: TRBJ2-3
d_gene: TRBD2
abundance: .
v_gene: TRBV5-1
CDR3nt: TGCGCCAGCAGCTCCAAACCCGGGGGGAACACAGATACGCAGTATTTT
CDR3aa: CASSSKPGGNTDTQYF

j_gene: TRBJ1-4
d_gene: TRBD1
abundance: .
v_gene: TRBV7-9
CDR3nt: TGTGCCAGCAGCGTTCGGACAGGCGAGGAACTGTTTTTT
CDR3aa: CASSVRTGEELFF

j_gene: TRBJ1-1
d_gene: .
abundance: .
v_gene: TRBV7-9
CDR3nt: TGTGCCAGCAGCCGATCTATTCTGGTTGCTGAAGCTTTCTTT
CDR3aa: CASSRSILVAEAFF

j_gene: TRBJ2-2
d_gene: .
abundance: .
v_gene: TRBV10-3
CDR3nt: TGTGCCATCAGTGAGAGAGGGAACACCGGGGAGCTGTTTTTT
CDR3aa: CAISERGNTGELFF